What follows is one T cell receptor beta chain and its context. Method: immunoSEQ multiplex PCR; TCRdb's copy keeps in-frame clones and lacks some. The table shows some 350,000 clones, with more than 75% occurring only once. The data belong to a study of blood T cell repertoires in COVID-19. Trimming took 0 bases from V and 4 from J; bases not matched to a gene: 11. The CDR3 is made up of 19 amino acids. Germline CDR1 is SGDLS and CDR2 is YYNGEE. The rearrangement joins TRBV9 to TRBJ2-2, with TRBD2 identical over 11 bases. Material for sequencing was PBMCs or T cells enriched from blood (not recorded which). This TCR derives from a woman aged 25 to 39 who had recovered from COVID-19. Here the CDR3 reads CASSVASIAGGPVTGELFF. In DNA, the CDR3 is TGTGCCAGCAGCGTAGCTTCGATAGCGGGGGGGCCGGTCACCGGGGAGCTGTTTTTT.